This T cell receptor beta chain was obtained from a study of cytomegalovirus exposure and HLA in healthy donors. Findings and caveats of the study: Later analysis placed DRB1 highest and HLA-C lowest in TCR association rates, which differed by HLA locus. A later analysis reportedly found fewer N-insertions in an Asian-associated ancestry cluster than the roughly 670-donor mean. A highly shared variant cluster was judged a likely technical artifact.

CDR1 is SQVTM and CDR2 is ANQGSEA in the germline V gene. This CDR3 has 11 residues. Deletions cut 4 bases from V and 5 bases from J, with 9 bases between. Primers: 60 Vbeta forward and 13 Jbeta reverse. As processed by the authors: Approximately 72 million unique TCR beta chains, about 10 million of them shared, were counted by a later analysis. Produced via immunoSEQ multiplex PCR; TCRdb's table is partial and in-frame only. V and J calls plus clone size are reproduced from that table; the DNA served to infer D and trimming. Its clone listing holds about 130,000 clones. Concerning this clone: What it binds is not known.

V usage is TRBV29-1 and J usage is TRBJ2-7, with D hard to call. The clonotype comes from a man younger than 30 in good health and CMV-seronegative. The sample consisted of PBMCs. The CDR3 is CSVGRSHEQYF. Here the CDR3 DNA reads TGCAGCGTTGGTAGGAGTCACGAGCAGTACTTC.